Described below is a single T cell receptor (beta chain) sequence and its context. These data are taken from a study of blood T cell repertoires in COVID-19. This CDR3 is built from 16 residues. V dropped 5 bases and J dropped 2; count of bases not matched to a gene: 8. CDR1 is MDHEN and CDR2 is SYDVKM in the germline V gene. The authors' processing: Nucleated cell number was recorded as an estimate derived from reference gene primer amplification. The assay was immunoSEQ multiplex PCR, and TCRdb's table has in-frame clones only and misses some. The V and J calls and clone size come from that table; D and trimming were worked out from the DNA. The sample has 90,000 to 100,000 clones, 85% seen once.

The sequenced sample was peripheral blood. The TCR originated in a man older than 75 with acute or convalescent COVID-19. The chain carries TRBV28 and TRBJ2-1; 8 nucleotides agree with TRBD1. The chain's CDR3 is CASSEPGGAAYNEQFF. In nucleotides, the CDR3 is TGTGCCAGCAGTGAGCCAGGGGGCGCAGCCTACAATGAGCAGTTCTTC.